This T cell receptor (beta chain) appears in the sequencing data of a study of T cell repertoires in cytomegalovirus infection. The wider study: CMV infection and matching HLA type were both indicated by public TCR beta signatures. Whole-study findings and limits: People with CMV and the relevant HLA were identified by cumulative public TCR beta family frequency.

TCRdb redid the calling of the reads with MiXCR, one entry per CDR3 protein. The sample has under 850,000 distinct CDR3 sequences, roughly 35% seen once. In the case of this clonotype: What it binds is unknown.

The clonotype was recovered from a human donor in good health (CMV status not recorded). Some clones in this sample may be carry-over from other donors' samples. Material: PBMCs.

The CDR3 bases are TGTGCCAGCAGAGTACAGGGAGGAAATCAGCCCCAGCATTTT. Protein product: CASRVQGGNQPQHF. V and J are TRBV6-1 and TRBJ1-5; tentatively, D is TRBD1 (6 bases). The CDR3 contains 14 residues. The V and J ends lost 6 bases and 4 bases respectively, with 13 bases between them. From germline, CDR1 is MNHNS and CDR2 SASEGT.